The rows below give T cell receptor beta chains drawn from one sample of a study of blood T cell repertoires in COVID-19. Sequencing used immunoSEQ multiplex PCR; TCRdb keeps in-frame clones, though not all of them. Of some 200,000 clones detected, 84% appear once; the ten largest clones hold around 18%. The sequencing sample was made of peripheral blood. These receptors came from a woman over 75 with active or convalescent COVID-19. The CDR3 runs from the conserved cysteine through the conserved F or W. The order of the fields is clone size, D gene, V gene, J gene, CDR3 DNA, CDR3 protein. A D gene is named only where the DNA matches it firmly. Only part of the rows carry a size: once, few, many, or a class if the clone is expanded.

clone_size: .; d_call: .; v_call: TRBV6-6; j_call: TRBJ2-5; cdr3_nt: TGTGCCAGCAGTTACTCGAGAGCGGACCAAGAGACCCAGTACTTC; cdr3_aa: CASSYSRADQETQYF
clone_size: .; d_call: .; v_call: TRBV6-2/TRBV6-3; j_call: TRBJ1-2; cdr3_nt: TGTGCCAGCAGTGTGGCAGGGTCTAACTATGGCTACACCTTC; cdr3_aa: CASSVAGSNYGYTF
clone_size: .; d_call: .; v_call: TRBV4-3; j_call: TRBJ2-1; cdr3_nt: TGCGCCAGCAGCCAAGATTCTCTAGCCTACAATGAGCAGTTCTTC; cdr3_aa: CASSQDSLAYNEQFF
clone_size: .; d_call: .; v_call: TRBV5-1; j_call: TRBJ1-2; cdr3_nt: TGCGCCAGCAGGGAAGGACAGTATAACTATGGCTACACCTTC; cdr3_aa: CASREGQYNYGYTF
clone_size: .; d_call: TRBD2; v_call: TRBV6-2/TRBV6-3; j_call: TRBJ2-7; cdr3_nt: TGTGCCAGCAGTTACCTTAGCGGGGCGCCCTCCTACGAGCAGTACTTC; cdr3_aa: CASSYLSGAPSYEQYF
clone_size: .; d_call: TRBD1; v_call: TRBV28; j_call: TRBJ1-2; cdr3_nt: TGTGCCAGCAGAGCGACAGGGGGCATGAACTATGGCTACACCTTC; cdr3_aa: CASRATGGMNYGYTF
clone_size: .; d_call: .; v_call: TRBV6-2/TRBV6-3; j_call: TRBJ2-7; cdr3_nt: TGTGCCAGCAGTTACTCTGGCAGGGGGGATTACGAGCAGTACTTC; cdr3_aa: CASSYSGRGDYEQYF
clone_size: .; d_call: .; v_call: TRBV7-2; j_call: TRBJ2-7; cdr3_nt: TGTGCCAGCAGCCGGCCGACAACACTGCGTACCTACGAGCAGTACTTC; cdr3_aa: CASSRPTTLRTYEQYF
clone_size: .; d_call: .; v_call: TRBV21-1; j_call: TRBJ1-5; cdr3_nt: TGTGCCAGCAGCCCCCGGACAGATCATAATCAGCCCCAGCATTTT; cdr3_aa: CASSPRTDHNQPQHF
clone_size: .; d_call: TRBD2; v_call: TRBV4-2; j_call: TRBJ2-3; cdr3_nt: TGTGCCAGCAGCCAACTACTAGCGGGAGGGGAGGATACGCAGTATTTT; cdr3_aa: CASSQLLAGGEDTQYF
clone_size: .; d_call: TRBD1; v_call: TRBV4-3; j_call: TRBJ1-2; cdr3_nt: TGCGCCAGCAGCCTTGGACAGGGCGGCTATGGCTACACCTTC; cdr3_aa: CASSLGQGGYGYTF
clone_size: .; d_call: .; v_call: TRBV2; j_call: TRBJ1-2; cdr3_nt: TGTGCCAGCACCCCGGACAGATTATATGGCTACACCTTC; cdr3_aa: CASTPDRLYGYTF
clone_size: .; d_call: .; v_call: TRBV15; j_call: TRBJ1-1; cdr3_nt: TGTGCCACCAGCAGGCGGGGGAACACTGAAGCTTTCTTT; cdr3_aa: CATSRRGNTEAFF
clone_size: few; d_call: TRBD2; v_call: TRBV6-5; j_call: TRBJ2-7; cdr3_nt: TGTGCCACCCAGACTAGCGGGATTCGGAACGAGCAGTACTTC; cdr3_aa: CATQTSGIRNEQYF
clone_size: .; d_call: .; v_call: TRBV14; j_call: TRBJ2-4; cdr3_nt: TGTGCCAGCAGCCCCAGCGGGTACGGAAACATTCAGTACTTC; cdr3_aa: CASSPSGYGNIQYF
clone_size: .; d_call: TRBD1; v_call: TRBV5-6; j_call: TRBJ2-3; cdr3_nt: TGTGCCAGCAGCTTCTGGGGGACAGGGCTCACAGATACGCAGTATTTT; cdr3_aa: CASSFWGTGLTDTQYF
clone_size: .; d_call: TRBD1; v_call: TRBV19; j_call: TRBJ1-1; cdr3_nt: TGTGCCAGCGCACGGGACCGACAGGGAAAACCCACTGAAGCTTTCTTT; cdr3_aa: CASARDRQGKPTEAFF
clone_size: .; d_call: .; v_call: TRBV5-1; j_call: TRBJ1-1; cdr3_nt: TGCGCCAGCAGCTTCCAGGGGATGAACACTGAAGCTTTCTTT; cdr3_aa: CASSFQGMNTEAFF
clone_size: .; d_call: .; v_call: TRBV28; j_call: TRBJ1-4; cdr3_nt: TGTGCCAGCGTTGGGGCAGCCCTAGAAAAACTGTTTTTT; cdr3_aa: CASVGAALEKLFF
clone_size: .; d_call: .; v_call: TRBV29-1; j_call: TRBJ2-7; cdr3_nt: TGCAGCGTTGTTCAGGCCAGCTCCTACGAGCAGTACTTC; cdr3_aa: CSVVQASSYEQYF
clone_size: .; d_call: .; v_call: TRBV19; j_call: TRBJ2-3; cdr3_nt: TGTGCCAGTAGTATTCGGACAGTCACAGATACGCAGTATTTT; cdr3_aa: CASSIRTVTDTQYF
clone_size: .; d_call: .; v_call: TRBV15; j_call: TRBJ1-5; cdr3_nt: TGTGCCACCAGCAGAGATGGCAGGGATCAGCCCCAGCATTTT; cdr3_aa: CATSRDGRDQPQHF
clone_size: .; d_call: .; v_call: TRBV18; j_call: TRBJ2-3; cdr3_nt: TGTGCCAGCTCACCAAGGGGTTTCACAGATACGCAGTATTTT; cdr3_aa: CASSPRGFTDTQYF
clone_size: .; d_call: .; v_call: TRBV11-1; j_call: TRBJ1-3; cdr3_nt: TGTGCCAGCAGCTTTTCGCCAGCTGGAAACACCATATATTTT; cdr3_aa: CASSFSPAGNTIYF
clone_size: .; d_call: .; v_call: TRBV28; j_call: TRBJ1-1; cdr3_nt: TGTGCCAGCTTCCGACAGTTGAACACTGAAGCTTTCTTT; cdr3_aa: CASFRQLNTEAFF
clone_size: once; d_call: .; v_call: TRBV6-5; j_call: TRBJ1-5; cdr3_nt: TGTGCCAGCATCTTGGGGGGGCTTGATGATCAGCCCCAGCATTTT; cdr3_aa: CASILGGLDDQPQHF
clone_size: .; d_call: .; v_call: TRBV7-2; j_call: TRBJ2-7; cdr3_nt: TGTGCCAGCAGCTTAGGAGACGGGGGATTGTACGAGCAGTACTTC; cdr3_aa: CASSLGDGGLYEQYF
clone_size: few; d_call: .; v_call: TRBV2; j_call: TRBJ2-7; cdr3_nt: TGTGCCAGCACCGAGAACGGACAGCTCCACTTC; cdr3_aa: CASTENGQLHF
clone_size: .; d_call: .; v_call: TRBV5-4; j_call: TRBJ2-7; cdr3_nt: TGTGCCAGCACCACTGTTAATAGTGGCGAGCAGTACTTC; cdr3_aa: CASTTVNSGEQYF
clone_size: .; d_call: TRBD2; v_call: TRBV9; j_call: TRBJ2-2; cdr3_nt: TGTGCCAGCAGCGTCCAGGTCAATGCAGCGGGAGTGACCGGGGAGCTGTTTTTT; cdr3_aa: CASSVQVNAAGVTGELFF
clone_size: .; d_call: TRBD1; v_call: TRBV9; j_call: TRBJ2-7; cdr3_nt: TGTGCCAGCAGCGTTACCCCGACAGGGGGGACCGAGCAGTACTTC; cdr3_aa: CASSVTPTGGTEQYF
clone_size: .; d_call: TRBD1; v_call: TRBV3-1/TRBV3-2; j_call: TRBJ1-2; cdr3_nt: TGTGCCAGCAGCCCCATATCCGGACAGGGGGTGGAGGGCTACACCTTC; cdr3_aa: CASSPISGQGVEGYTF
clone_size: .; d_call: .; v_call: TRBV25-1; j_call: TRBJ2-2; cdr3_nt: TGTGCCAGCAGTGAGGCAGGTGGGGCCCGGGAGCTGTTTTTT; cdr3_aa: CASSEAGGARELFF
clone_size: .; d_call: TRBD1; v_call: TRBV4-1; j_call: TRBJ2-4; cdr3_nt: TGCGCCAGCAGCCAAGAGACAGGGAAAAACATTCAGTACTTC; cdr3_aa: CASSQETGKNIQYF
clone_size: .; d_call: TRBD1; v_call: TRBV13; j_call: TRBJ2-7; cdr3_nt: TGTGCCAGCAGCTTCAGGACAGGGGGCTTTTACGAGCAGTACTTC; cdr3_aa: CASSFRTGGFYEQYF
clone_size: once; d_call: TRBD1; v_call: TRBV7-3; j_call: TRBJ2-6; cdr3_nt: TGTGCCAGCAGCCCACAAATGACCGGGACAGGCGGCTCTGGGGCCAACGTCCTGACTTTC; cdr3_aa: CASSPQMTGTGGSGANVLTF
clone_size: many; d_call: .; v_call: TRBV5-1; j_call: TRBJ2-2; cdr3_nt: TGCGCCAGCAGCTTGGCCAGAGGAAAGGGGTACCGGGAGCTGTTTTTT; cdr3_aa: CASSLARGKGYRELFF
clone_size: .; d_call: .; v_call: TRBV11-3; j_call: TRBJ2-7; cdr3_nt: TGTGCCAGCAGCTTAGGCCCGCCTAGAACCTACGAGCAGTACTTC; cdr3_aa: CASSLGPPRTYEQYF
clone_size: .; d_call: .; v_call: TRBV12-3/TRBV12-4; j_call: TRBJ2-7; cdr3_nt: TGTGCCAGCAGTACCCCCTACGAGCAGCAGTACTTC; cdr3_aa: CASSTPYEQQYF
clone_size: .; d_call: TRBD2; v_call: TRBV4-1; j_call: TRBJ2-1; cdr3_nt: TGCGCCAGCAAAAAGGGGACTAGCGGGGAACAATCCTACAATGAGCAGTTCTTC; cdr3_aa: CASKKGTSGEQSYNEQFF